The next 23 T cell receptor beta chains were all read from a single sample in a study of stem cell transplantation in POMP-related autoinflammatory disease. TCRdb keeps only in-frame clones here, not all; method: immunoSEQ multiplex PCR. Of some 68,000 clones listed, approximately 91% were seen once; the top ten hold 0.6% to 0.8%. The specimen was CD4+ T cells from PBMCs, collected after stem cell transplantation. The receptor source for this set is a human patient with POMP-related autoinflammation and immune dysregulation (PRAID). Part of the T cell pool may stem from the graft donor.

The chain joins TRBV6-4 to TRBJ2-1, with D possibly TRBD2 on 5 matching bases. CDR1 and CDR2 (germline): MRHNA, SNTAGT. V was shortened by 10 bases and J by 3 bases, with 19 bases between the two germline ends. CDR3 size: 15 residues. In DNA, the CDR3 is TGTGCCATCGGTTGTCGGGGTAAAATCTACAATGAGCAGTTCTTC. This gives the protein CAIGCRGKIYNEQFF.

The rearrangement links TRBV2 to TRBJ2-3; the D is unclear. Deletions cut 3 bases from V and 0 bases from J, with 13 bases between. CDR3 length: 16 residues. Germline lookup yields CDR1 SNHLY and CDR2 FYNNEI. As DNA, the CDR3 is TGTGCCAGCAGTGATATTGTACCTCCTAGCACAGATACGCAGTATTTT. This gives the protein CASSDIVPPSTDTQYF.

The genes are TRBV5-6 and TRBJ2-7; D is possibly TRBD2 (6 bases). There are 16 residues in the CDR3. Germline-derived CDR1 and CDR2 are SGHDT and YYEEEE. V lost 5 bases to trimming and J lost 5 bases, with 23 bases between them. The CDR3 is CASSGTGSHGRDEQYV. The DNA of the CDR3 is TGTGCCAGCAGTGGGACCGGGAGTCACGGGCGGGACGAGCAGTACGTC.

The chain employs TRBV29-1 and TRBJ2-2, with D unclear. V gave up 0 bases and J gave up 6 bases, with 8 bases separating them. This CDR3 region has 13 residues. Germline V lookup: CDR1 SQVTM, CDR2 ANQGSEA. The CDR3: CSVEDWISGELFF. CDR3 nucleotide sequence: TGCAGCGTTGAAGATTGGATATCCGGGGAGCTGTTTTTT.

V gene TRBV25-1 combines with J gene TRBJ1-3, with 8 nucleotides matching TRBD1. Germline values: CDR1 MGHDK, CDR2 SYGVNS. The junction had 1 base not matched to a gene; V was cut back by 1 base and J by 2 bases. The CDR3 runs to 15 residues. The CDR3 region is CASSELGQAGNTIYF. CDR3 DNA: TGTGCCAGCAGTGAATTGGGACAGGCTGGAAACACCATATATTTT. The variable domain in full, with the rest retrieved from reference TRBV25-1 and TRBJ1-3, is EADIYQTPRYLVIGTGKKITLECSQTMGHDKMYWYQQDPGMELHLIHYSYGVNSTEKGDLSSESTVSRIRTEHFPLTLESARPSHTSQYLCASSELGQAGNTIYFGEGSWLTVV.

The V call is TRBV29-1, the J call TRBJ1-2; TRBD1 matches at 9 bases. The CDR3 has 13 residues. With V trimmed by 4 bases and J by 8 bases, 8 bases remained unmatched. In germline, CDR1 is SQVTM, CDR2 ANQGSEA. For the CDR3, the DNA is TGCAGCGTTGCCGGTCGGGACAGGGACGGCTACACCTTC. It yields the protein CSVAGRDRDGYTF.

V gene TRBV7-2 combines with J gene TRBJ2-3; D may be TRBD2 (5 bases). The germline gives CDR1 SGHTA, CDR2 FQGNSA. This CDR3 has 16 residues. V was clipped by 1 base and J by 3 bases, with 14 bases between them. The CDR3 spells CASSLVPGFGTDTQYF. CDR3 in DNA: TGTGCCAGCAGCTTAGTACCGGGATTTGGGACAGATACGCAGTATTTT.

V gene TRBV18 combines with J gene TRBJ2-5; D is unresolved. Looked up from germline, CDR1 is KGHSH and CDR2 is LQKENI. V was trimmed by 2 bases and J by 5 bases, leaving 9 bases between them. The CDR3 sequence is 13 residues long. The CDR3 region has the DNA TGTGCCAGCTCACCAGACCGGCGGGAGACCCAGTACTTC. The encoded protein is CASSPDRRETQYF.

The rearrangement links TRBV5-6 to TRBJ2-2; 9 bases are a match to TRBD2. The V segment lost 6 bases and the J segment 0 bases; nucleotides outside the gene matches: 3. Germline CDR1 reads SGHDT; CDR2 reads YYEEEE. This CDR3 spans 15 amino acids. CDR3 coding DNA: TGTGCCAGCACCCTAGCGGGGACGAACACCGGGGAGCTGTTTTTT. Protein product: CASTLAGTNTGELFF.

The V call is TRBV28, the J call TRBJ1-2, with D possibly matching TRBD1 (5 bases). This CDR3 contains 15 residues. Germline lookup yields CDR1 MDHEN and CDR2 SYDVKM. Trimming took off 2 bases at V and 5 bases at J, with 15 bases between the two ends. The CDR3 nucleotides are TGTGCCAGCAGTTTAGCAGGGCCAAACGGGTATGGCTACACCTTC. Translated, it gives CASSLAGPNGYGYTF.

The chain carries TRBV5-1 and TRBJ2-5; a weak D match, TRBD1 (6 bases). Germline CDR1 is SGHRS and CDR2 is YFSETQ. There are 13 residues in the CDR3. V lost 5 bases and J lost 2, with 10 bases in between. The CDR3 DNA follows: TGCGCCAGCAGACGGACAGAACAAGAGACCCAGTACTTC. It encodes CASRRTEQETQYF. Complete variable domain (other parts from reference TRBV5-1 and TRBJ2-5): KAGVTQTPRYLIKTRGQQVTLSCSPISGHRSVSWYQQTPGQGLQFLFEYFSETQRNKGNFPGRFSGRQFSNSRSEMNVSTLELGDSALYLCASRRTEQETQYFGPGTRLLVL.

The rearrangement uses TRBV4-2 and TRBJ1-4; weak D call: TRBD1 (6 bases). The germline gives CDR1 LGHNA, CDR2 YNFKEQ. Trimming removed 1 base at V and 7 bases at J, with 16 bases between. The CDR3 length is 16 residues. CDR3 region: CASSQGRQVKVEKLFF. The CDR3 nucleotides read TGTGCCAGCAGCCAAGGCCGACAGGTCAAAGTTGAAAAACTGTTTTTT.

CDR3 coding DNA: TGCGCCAGCAGCCAGTTACAGGGATATAATGAAAAACTGTTTTTT. This translates into CASSQLQGYNEKLFF. V usage is TRBV4-1 and J usage is TRBJ1-4; TRBD1 might be the D (6 bases). Trimming removed 3 bases from V and 4 bases from J, with 12 bases in between. Germline-derived CDR1 and CDR2 are MGHRA and YSYEKL. The CDR3 spans 15 residues.

V and J are TRBV27 and TRBJ2-3, with 9 bases matching TRBD1. After removal of 6 bases from V and 3 bases from J, the junction contained 7 bases not matched to a gene. Germline CDR1 reads MNHEY; CDR2 reads SMNVEV (reference sequence). The CDR3 sequence is 15 residues long. The CDR3 loop reads CASRNRDRETDTQYF. The CDR3 DNA reads TGTGCCAGCAGAAATAGGGACAGGGAAACAGATACGCAGTATTTT.

A few counts support this clone. J is TRBJ1-1 and V is TRBV3-1 (or the pseudogene TRBV3-2), with no clear D. The germline gives CDR1 LGHDT, CDR2 YNNKEL (reference sequence). The CDR3 spans 14 residues. With 2 bases removed from V and 4 bases from J, the gap between germline ends came to 11 bases. CDR3 nucleotide sequence: TGTGCCAGCAGCCAACAAAACGGGGTCACTGAAGCTTTCTTT. Its translation: CASSQQNGVTEAFF.

The chain joins TRBV4-1 to TRBJ1-2, with D tentatively TRBD1 (6 bases). CDR3 size: 12 residues. Trimming cost V 4 bases and J 8 bases, with 11 bases left between them. Germline V gene data show CDR1 as MGHRA and CDR2 as YSYEKL. In DNA form, the CDR3 reads TGCGCCAGCAGCCCACAGGGAAGCGGCTACACCTTC. Translated: CASSPQGSGYTF.

J is TRBJ2-1 and V is TRBV5-4; D ambiguous. The CDR3 covers 12 residues. With 1 base removed from V and 5 bases from J, the gap between germline ends came to 4 bases. Germline V lookup: CDR1 SGHNT, CDR2 YYREEE (reference sequence). This CDR3 is CASSLLNNEQFF. The CDR3 bases are TGTGCCAGCAGCTTGCTCAACAATGAGCAGTTCTTC.

V and J are TRBV24-1 and TRBJ2-7, with D perhaps TRBD2 (5 bases). Germline CDR1 reads KGHDR; CDR2 reads SFDVKD. The ends were cut back, 2 bases at V and 7 bases at J, with 20 bases in the middle. The CDR3 totals 16 residues. In DNA, the CDR3 is TGTGCCACCAGTGATTCCACAGAACTAGGAATTCGAGAGCAGTACTTC. Its protein is CATSDSTELGIREQYF.

The chain is built from TRBV10-3 and TRBJ1-2; 10 nucleotides line up with TRBD1. The germline gives CDR1 ENHRY, CDR2 SYGVKD. The CDR3 has 14 residues. Unmatched junction bases numbered 0, after V lost 0 bases and J lost 5 bases. This chain's CDR3 is CAISESGQGYGYTF. CDR3 coding DNA: TGTGCCATCAGTGAGTCGGGACAGGGGTATGGCTACACCTTC.

The CDR3 coding sequence is TGTGCCAGCAGTAGAGGGGACAACTATGGCTACACCTTC. This codes for CASSRGDNYGYTF. This sequence joins TRBV12-3 or TRBV12-4 and TRBJ1-2; tentatively, D is TRBD1 (5 bases). V was cut by 5 bases and J by 2 bases, with 9 bases left in between. The CDR3 has 13 amino acids.

V and J are TRBV7-9 and TRBJ1-6; 9 bases line up with TRBD1. The CDR3 covers 17 residues. V was pared by 2 bases and J by 9 bases, with 11 bases of the junction left unmatched. From germline, CDR1 is SEHNR and CDR2 FQNEAQ (reference sequence). The chain's CDR3 is CASSLPKQGAKSSPLHF. For the CDR3, the DNA is TGTGCCAGCAGCTTACCTAAACAGGGGGCGAAATCTTCACCCCTCCACTTT.

This clone was seen more than once but under ten times. The gene calls are TRBV10-2 and TRBJ2-7; 8 bases align to TRBD1. Germline V gene sequence: CDR1 WSHSY, CDR2 SAAADI. V shed 6 bases and J 7 bases; nucleotides not matched to a gene: 14. The CDR3 has 15 amino acids. The CDR3 nucleotides read TGCGCCAGCAGACGGACAGGGATTGGATTCTGGGAGCAGTACTTC. Its translation is CASRRTGIGFWEQYF.

This clone showed up just a few times. The chain couples TRBV7-2 to TRBJ1-5; D not resolved. The length of the CDR3 is 14 residues. CDR1 and CDR2 from the germline V gene are SGHTA and FQGNSA. Trimming shortened V by 8 bases and J by 0 bases, and 11 bases separated the two germline ends. The CDR3 here is CASGPFYSNQPQHF. The CDR3 nucleotides are TGTGCCAGCGGGCCGTTTTATAGCAATCAGCCCCAGCATTTT. The complete variable domain, with remaining parts taken from reference TRBV7-2 and TRBJ1-5, reads GAGVSQSPSNKVTEKGKDVELRCDPISGHTALYWYRQSLGQGLEFLIYFQGNSAPDKSGLPSDRFSAERTGGSVSTLTIQRTQQEDSAVYLCASGPFYSNQPQHFGDGTRLSIL.